The 23 T cell receptor beta chains below all came from one sample that was sequenced in a study of blood T cells in healthy people across ages. Together with a sample-barcoded 5' primer, a J-beta primer mix was included in a second PCR lasting about 7 to 12 cycles. TCRdb ran MiXCR on the 5' RACE reads and lists one entry per CDR3 protein. The sample shows about a million distinct CDR3 sequences, 35% to 45% of them seen only once. Sequencing was performed on blood. These receptor sequences come from a man aged 18 to 29 in good health.

At least ten counts were recorded for this clonotype. At one end the junction does not follow the germline gene, possibly because of a read error. The V and J genes are TRBV3-1 and TRBJ2-7; D is uncertain. The germline V gene has CDR1 LGHDT and CDR2 YNNKEL (reference sequence). The CDR3 sequence is 13 residues long. The CDR3 protein is CASSQDRSYEQYF. DNA for the CDR3: TGCGCCAGCAGCCAAGATAGGTCCTACGAGCAGTACTTC.

This clonotype showed up just a few times. V usage is TRBV7-2 and J usage is TRBJ2-1; D not certain. Germline V lookup: CDR1 SGHTA, CDR2 FQGNSA. With 1 base removed from V and 4 bases from J, the gap between germline ends came to 8 bases. CDR3 length: 14 residues. The DNA for the CDR3 is TGTGCCAGCAGCTTAGACACAGATTACAATGAGCAGTTCTTC. Its translation is CASSLDTDYNEQFF.

V gene TRBV5-5 combines with J gene TRBJ1-4; weak D call: TRBD1 (5 bases). The CDR3 is made up of 16 amino acids. Germline V gene lookup returns CDR1 SGHKS and CDR2 YYEKEE (reference sequence). Trimming left V 2 bases short and J 2 bases short, with 13 bases between. The CDR3 loop reads CASSLSLPGTNEKLFF. The CDR3 region has the DNA TGTGCCAGCAGCTTAAGCTTGCCAGGGACTAATGAAAAACTGTTTTTT.

The chain employs TRBV12-3 or TRBV12-4 and TRBJ1-5; TRBD1 agrees at 7 bases. The CDR3 loop spans 16 amino acids. V was clipped by 7 bases and J by 2 bases; unmatched bases: 11. As DNA, the CDR3 is TGTGCCAGCACCGACCTCAGGACAGGAGGCAATCAGCCCCAGCATTTT. It codes for CASTDLRTGGNQPQHF.

The V gene is TRBV6-5, the J gene TRBJ1-2; D possibly corresponds to TRBD1 (6 bases). CDR1 MNHEY and CDR2 SVGAGI come from the germline V gene. The CDR3 has 14 amino acids. Trimming left V 2 bases short and J 3 bases short, with 10 bases between. CDR3 bases: TGTGCCAGCAGTTACGCGTCAGGGGACTATGGCTACACCTTC. This translates into CASSYASGDYGYTF.

This clonotype was picked up many times. The V and J genes are TRBV3-1 and TRBJ1-5; the D gene is possibly TRBD1 (5 bases). Trimming removed 6 bases at V and 3 bases at J, with 12 bases between. The V gene's germline CDR1 is LGHDT and CDR2 YNNKEL (reference sequence). CDR3 length: 14 residues. The CDR3 reads CASSQAGSNQPQHF. DNA of the CDR3: TGTGCCAGCAGTCAGGCAGGGTCCAATCAGCCCCAGCATTTT.

This clonotype was observed at least ten times. The chain employs TRBV4-3 and TRBJ2-3; TRBD1 aligns across 11 bases. Trimming removed 5 bases from V and 5 bases from J; junction bases left unmatched: 6. Germline CDR1 and CDR2: LGHNA and YSLEER. The CDR3 runs to 15 residues. The CDR3 bases are TGCGCCAGCAGCAACTGGGACAGGGGGAAAGATACGCAGTATTTT. Amino acid sequence: CASSNWDRGKDTQYF.

This clonotype has a handful of counts. This chain joins TRBV10-3 and TRBJ2-5; D gene uncertain. Germline assignment: CDR1 ENHRY and CDR2 SYGVKD. The V end lost 6 bases, the J end lost 4 bases, and 12 bases lay between the germline ends. CDR3 length: 13 residues. CDR3 sequence reads: CAISSVGRETQYF. The CDR3 DNA reads TGTGCCATCAGCTCAGTGGGCAGAGAGACCCAGTACTTC.

V usage is TRBV29-1 and J usage is TRBJ1-1; no definite D call. Trimming stripped 5 bases from V and 1 base from J, with 8 bases between. The CDR3 spans 12 residues. Germline V lookup: CDR1 SQVTM, CDR2 ANQGSEA. CDR3 sequence (DNA): TGCAGCGTTCCGTGGCCGAACACTGAAGCTTTCTTT. This translates into CSVPWPNTEAFF.

This clonotype was recorded a few times. This rearrangement joins TRBV20-1 to TRBJ1-4; a possible D gene is TRBD1 (6 bases). The germline V and J ends were trimmed by 1 base and 11 bases, with 17 bases remaining between them. The CDR3 contains 14 residues. In germline, CDR1 is DFQATT, CDR2 SNEGSKA (reference sequence). CDR3 in amino acids: CSARAGGLLEKLFF. As DNA, the CDR3 is TGCAGTGCTAGAGCTGGGGGGCTTCTAGAGAAACTGTTTTTT.

This chain connects TRBV3-1 to TRBJ1-1; D remains unclear. V lost 0 bases and J 5 bases, leaving 13 bases between the germline ends. The germline gives CDR1 LGHDT, CDR2 YNNKEL (reference sequence). The CDR3 covers 15 residues. The CDR3 loop is CASSQDSTLVTEAFF. The CDR3 region has the DNA TGTGCCAGCAGCCAAGATTCGACCTTAGTAACTGAAGCTTTCTTT.

The chain joins TRBV21-1 to TRBJ1-2. TRBV21-1 is an annotated pseudogene. The CDR3 is 12 amino acids. The CDR3 nucleotides read TGTGCCAGCAGCAAAGCCGGGGTGGTAGACACCTTC. Translated, it gives CASSKAGVVDTF.

The sample holds a few counts of this clonotype. This chain links TRBV2 with TRBJ2-3; D tentatively fits TRBD1 or TRBD2 (5 bases each). Germline V gives CDR1 SNHLY, CDR2 FYNNEI. V lost 7 bases, J lost 5 bases, and 13 bases lay in between. There are 13 residues in the CDR3. The CDR3 DNA reads TGTGCCAGCACGGGGCAGGGTGGAGATACGCAGTATTTT. Amino acid sequence: CASTGQGGDTQYF.

Of note for this clonotype: At one boundary the junction diverges from the germline segment, which might be a read error. V gene TRBV4-3 combines with J gene TRBJ2-2, with a weak D call TRBD2 (6 bases). The germline CDR1 and CDR2 sequences are LGHNA and YSLEER. The CDR3 contains 16 residues. The CDR3 region has the DNA TGCGCCAGCAGCCAAGAGGCAGGAGGATTCACCGGGGGGCTGTTTTTT. Residues: CASSQEAGGFTGGLFF.

For this clonotype: This may be a read error, as it is one base from a much larger clone. V usage is TRBV6-5 and J usage is TRBJ2-7; 8 nucleotides agree with TRBD1. The germline gives CDR1 MNHEY, CDR2 SVGAGI. This CDR3 has 15 residues. CDR3 in amino acids: CAGSWDRKSSYEQYF. The CDR3 coding sequence is TGTGCCGGCAGTTGGGACAGGAAAAGCTCCTACGAGCAGTACTTC.

This chain links TRBV29-1 with TRBJ1-1; D call uncertain. Deletions cut 4 bases from V and 0 bases from J, with 9 bases between. There are 13 residues in the CDR3. Germline V gives CDR1 SQVTM, CDR2 ANQGSEA. CDR3 DNA sequence: TGCAGCGTTGGCACCGAGATGAACACTGAAGCTTTCTTT. As protein: CSVGTEMNTEAFF.

This clonotype was observed a handful of times. This rearrangement joins TRBV5-1 to TRBJ1-1; maybe TRBD1 (5 bases). Germline assignment: CDR1 SGHRS and CDR2 YFSETQ. This CDR3 has 14 amino acids. Deletions cut 6 bases from V and 1 base from J, with 13 bases between. The CDR3 sequence: CASTILGTNTEAFF. Here the CDR3 DNA reads TGCGCCAGCACCATCCTAGGGACGAACACTGAAGCTTTCTTT.

This clonotype was seen a handful of times. The V call is TRBV7-2, the J call TRBJ2-1; TRBD2 matches 14 bases. CDR3 length equals 15 residues. J was trimmed by 8 bases and V by 0 bases; bases with no gene match: 0. Per the germline V gene, CDR1 is SGHTA and CDR2 is FQGNSA. CDR3 coding DNA: TGTGCCAGCAGCTTAGCGGGACTAGCGGGGGATGAGCAGTTCTTC. It is translated as CASSLAGLAGDEQFF.

The chain uses TRBV30 and TRBJ1-2; D is perhaps TRBD1 (6 bases). This CDR3 is 15 amino acids long. The germline V gene encodes CDR1 GTSNPN and CDR2 SVGIG (reference sequence). V lost 0 bases, J lost 4 bases, and 15 bases lay in between. As DNA, the CDR3 is TGTGCCTGGAGTGTACCGGTCCAGGGGATCTATGGCTACACCTTC. Translated: CAWSVPVQGIYGYTF.

The V and J genes are TRBV27 and TRBJ2-3; 9 bases agree with TRBD2. J gave up 3 bases and V 5 bases, and 9 bases lay outside the gene matches. Germline values: CDR1 MNHEY, CDR2 SMNVEV (reference sequence). The CDR3 runs to 16 residues. The CDR3 DNA reads as TGTGCCAGCAGTCCCGAGGCGGGGGGGCGGACAGATACGCAGTATTTT. It yields the protein CASSPEAGGRTDTQYF.

J is TRBJ2-7 and V is TRBV20-1; unclear D gene. The CDR3 runs 14 residues. The germline CDR1 and CDR2 sequences are DFQATT and SNEGSKA (reference sequence). V was shortened by 1 base and J by 0 bases, with 10 bases between the two germline ends. CDR3 sequence (DNA): TGCAGTGCTAGAGGGGCCCTCCTCTCCTACGAGCAGTACTTC. This sequence encodes CSARGALLSYEQYF.

This clonotype came up once. The J gene is TRBJ1-2, the V gene TRBV30, with 10 bases identical to TRBD1. The V and J ends lost 3 bases and 8 bases, in that order; junction bases with no gene match: 9. Looked up from germline, CDR1 is GTSNPN and CDR2 is SVGIG (reference sequence). This CDR3 comprises 14 residues. In DNA form, the CDR3 reads TGTGCCTGGAGAATGACAGGGGGCATGAGGGGCTACACCTTC. The encoded protein is CAWRMTGGMRGYTF.

V gene TRBV5-1 combines with J gene TRBJ1-4; D unclear. Germline V gene data show CDR1 as SGHRS and CDR2 as YFSETQ. This CDR3 has 16 residues. V was shortened by 5 bases and J by 0 bases, with 14 bases between the two germline ends. As DNA, the CDR3 is TGCGCCAGCAGAACCGTACCGAGTGCAACTAATGAAAAACTGTTTTTT. As protein: CASRTVPSATNEKLFF.